The subject of this entry is one T cell receptor (beta chain). Seattle patients were enrolled while actively infected and followed longitudinally. CDR3 length: 16 residues. After removal of 9 bases from V and 7 bases from J, the junction contained 19 bases not matched to a gene. Germline values: CDR1 SGHAT, CDR2 FQNNGV. This sample was included in a study of blood T cell repertoires in COVID-19. Overall study: Researchers got acute and convalescent COVID-19 samples from the United States, Italy and Spain.

Assay: immunoSEQ multiplex PCR; the TCRdb copy retains only in-frame clones and omits some. Among just under 350,000 clones, 80% to 90% were seen once, and the ten largest hold just under 6.5%. This chain connects TRBV11-2 to TRBJ2-7; 9 bases are a match to TRBD1. This clonotype was obtained from a woman in her fifties or sixties with COVID-19, enrolled during active disease. Specimen: peripheral blood. The CDR3 DNA sequence: TGTGCCAGTCAGGGGACAGGGCTGGTCCCTCGGAGGGAGCAGTACTTC. This encodes CASQGTGLVPRREQYF.